This entry features one T cell receptor (beta chain) sequence. Germline V gene sequence: CDR1 WSHSY, CDR2 SAAADI. V trimming: 8 bases; J trimming: 4 bases; junction bases outside the gene matches: 6. The length of the CDR3 is 13 residues. Researchers ran the PCR with 60 Vbeta and 13 Jbeta primers. TCRdb keeps only in-frame clones here, not all; method: immunoSEQ multiplex PCR. The sample totals around 46,000 clones; its top ten clones hold approximately 1%. The entry originates in a study of cytomegalovirus exposure and HLA in healthy donors. This TCR was sampled from a woman aged 40 to 50 in good health and CMV-seronegative. Sequenced input: PBMCs. V and J are TRBV10-2 and TRBJ2-7; 9 bases are shared with TRBD2. The CDR3 nucleotides are TGCGCCAGCTGGTTAGCGGGAGAGTACGAGCAGTACTTC. Amino acid sequence: CASWLAGEYEQYF.